These 25 T cell receptor beta chains share one sample of origin, sequenced in a study of patients and donors after allogeneic stem cell transplantation. TCRdb reprocessed the RT-PCR reads via MiXCR and lists one record per CDR3 protein. The data show 800,000 to 1,000,000 distinct CDR3 sequences, roughly 18% seen once. What was sequenced was blood, either unsorted or a sorted T cell fraction (not recorded which). These receptor sequences come from a human donor who was either an allogeneic HSCT recipient or a stem cell or donor lymphocyte infusion donor (not recorded which). It is not recorded whose cells these are; they may come from a transplant donor.

This clonotype was found a few times. The chain is built from TRBV20-1 and TRBJ1-1, with 7 bases matching TRBD1. V gave up 0 bases and J gave up 2 bases; unmatched junction bases: 3. The CDR3 is made up of 14 amino acids. Per the germline V gene, CDR1 is DFQATT and CDR2 is SNEGSKA (reference sequence). The CDR3, as DNA: TGCAGTGCTAGAGAGCGGGACAGAAACACTGAAGCTTTCTTT. Translation: CSARERDRNTEAFF.

The chain joins TRBV5-1 to TRBJ1-1; D perhaps matches TRBD1 (5 bases). The germline V gene has CDR1 SGHRS and CDR2 YFSETQ. CDR3 length: 13 amino acids. Deletions cut 2 bases from V and 5 bases from J, with 10 bases between. The CDR3 bases are TGCGCCAGCAGCTTCAGGGAGCAAACTGAAGCTTTCTTT. Amino acids: CASSFREQTEAFF.

The J gene is TRBJ2-1, the V gene TRBV7-9; 13 nucleotides match TRBD2. The CDR3 is made up of 16 amino acids. Germline assignment: CDR1 SEHNR and CDR2 FQNEAQ (reference sequence). Germline trimming cut 6 bases from V and 9 bases from J; bases unmatched to any gene: 11. CDR3 sequence (DNA): TGTGCCAGCAGTACACTCGGACTAGCGGGGGTTCTTGAGCAGTTCTTC. Its translation is CASSTLGLAGVLEQFF.

J is TRBJ2-3 and V is TRBV3-1, with 9 bases identical to TRBD2. CDR1 and CDR2 from the germline V gene are LGHDT and YNNKEL (reference sequence). This CDR3 has 15 residues. V lost 4 bases to trimming and J lost 4 bases; unmatched junction nucleotides: 6. Written as DNA, the CDR3 is TGTGCCAGCAGCCGGGAGGGACTAGCCCCAGATACGCAGTATTTT. Encoded protein: CASSREGLAPDTQYF.

In this sample, this clonotype turned up a few times. CDR3 sequence: CSASPLDGTEAFF. CDR3 nucleotide sequence: TGCAGTGCTAGCCCTCTGGACGGCACTGAAGCTTTCTTT. The rearrangement uses TRBV20-1 and TRBJ1-1, with D hard to call. V was trimmed by 3 bases and J by 4 bases, leaving 12 bases between them. The CDR3 spans 13 residues. Germline values: CDR1 DFQATT, CDR2 SNEGSKA (reference sequence).

The chain recombines TRBV7-9 with TRBJ2-7, with 7 bases identical to TRBD1. In germline, CDR1 is SEHNR, CDR2 FQNEAQ (reference sequence). This CDR3 contains 17 residues. Germline trimming cut 1 base from V and 1 base from J; bases unmatched to any gene: 10. CDR3 bases: TGTGCCAGCAGCTTAGTACCCCGACAGGGTCGGTCCTACGAGCAGTACTTC. Amino acid sequence: CASSLVPRQGRSYEQYF.

The chain has TRBV20-1 and TRBJ2-3; 10 bases are shared with TRBD1. The CDR3 is 17 residues long. From germline, CDR1 is DFQATT and CDR2 SNEGSKA (reference sequence). J gave up 2 bases and V 6 bases, and 14 bases lay outside the gene matches. The CDR3, as DNA: TGCAGTGCCGACGACAGGGGGCACCAATATGTCACAGATACGCAGTATTTT. This encodes CSADDRGHQYVTDTQYF.

The CDR3 protein is CASSQGQGLTEAFF. Here the CDR3 DNA reads TGTGCCAGCAGCCAAGGACAGGGACTTACTGAAGCTTTCTTT. The chain couples TRBV3-1 to TRBJ1-1, with 7 bases that match TRBD1. This CDR3 spans 14 amino acids. The germline gives CDR1 LGHDT, CDR2 YNNKEL (reference sequence). Losses at the gene ends were 1 base for V and 5 bases for J; bases not matched to a gene: 4.

The rearrangement joins TRBV30 to TRBJ1-5; 7 bases agree with TRBD1. The germline gives CDR1 GTSNPN, CDR2 SVGIG (reference sequence). With V trimmed by 5 bases and J by 3 bases, 10 bases remained unmatched. The CDR3 is made up of 15 amino acids. The DNA for the CDR3 is TGTGCCTGGGGAGGGGGCCGCATCCTCAATCAGCCCCAGCATTTT. Translation: CAWGGGRILNQPQHF.

This clonotype was picked up a small number of times. V and J are TRBV30 and TRBJ2-1; D is perhaps TRBD2 (5 bases). This CDR3 is built from 13 residues. The V gene's germline CDR1 is GTSNPN and CDR2 SVGIG (reference sequence). Trimming left V 0 bases short and J 4 bases short, with 7 bases between. The DNA of the CDR3 is TGTGCCTGGAGTGTAACGGGGTACAATGAGCAGTTCTTC. Translation: CAWSVTGYNEQFF.

V gene TRBV12-3 or TRBV12-4 combines with J gene TRBJ1-1; D is unresolved. Trimming took off 6 bases at V and 9 bases at J, with 11 bases between the two ends. CDR3 length: 11 residues. This CDR3 reads CASRRDVKAFF. CDR3 in DNA: TGTGCCAGCAGGCGAGATGTGAAAGCTTTCTTT.

This chain connects TRBV7-9 to TRBJ2-1; D remains ambiguous. The germline CDR1 and CDR2 sequences are SEHNR and FQNEAQ (reference sequence). The length of the CDR3 is 12 residues. With 3 bases removed from V and 9 bases from J, the gap between germline ends came to 9 bases. As DNA, the CDR3 is TGTGCCAGCAGCTTTCACCCCGTTGAGCAGTTCTTC. Amino acids: CASSFHPVEQFF.

V and J are TRBV6-5 and TRBJ1-1; D not resolved. V lost 2 bases and J 0 bases, leaving 13 bases between the germline ends. Germline CDR1 and CDR2: MNHEY and SVGAGI. The CDR3 is 16 residues long. The CDR3 here is CASSYEGENLNTEAFF. CDR3 coding DNA: TGTGCCAGCAGTTACGAGGGCGAGAACCTGAACACTGAAGCTTTCTTT.

Many counts were recorded for this clonotype. The chain recombines TRBV11-2 with TRBJ2-7; D is undetermined. Trimming stripped 0 bases from V and 2 bases from J, with 5 bases between. Germline-derived CDR1 and CDR2 are SGHAT and FQNNGV. The CDR3 has 13 amino acids. CDR3 bases: TGTGCCAGCAGCTTAGAACTTACCTACGAGCAGTACTTC. Translating gives CASSLELTYEQYF.

This clonotype came up a few times. J is TRBJ1-1 and V is TRBV6-6, with D possibly matching TRBD1 (6 bases). V was shortened by 6 bases and J by 5 bases, with 10 bases between the two germline ends. Germline CDR1 MNHNY, CDR2 SVGAGI (reference sequence). CDR3 length: 12 residues. In DNA, the CDR3 is TGTGCCAGCAGGGAAAGGGGGACTGAAGCTTTCTTT. Translation gives CASRERGTEAFF.

This clonotype occurred many times. CDR3 sequence: CASSPRVDYGYTF. CDR3 bases: TGTGCCAGCAGTCCCAGGGTTGACTATGGCTACACCTTC. The V call is TRBV12-3 or TRBV12-4, the J call TRBJ1-2; weak D call: TRBD1 (5 bases). CDR3 length: 13 residues. V lost 5 bases and J lost 3, with 10 bases in between.

This clonotype occurred many times. This chain links TRBV12-3 or TRBV12-4 with TRBJ2-1; no reliable D call. The CDR3 length is 11 residues. Trimming left V 3 bases short and J 13 bases short, with 10 bases between. The CDR3 protein is CASSFKKDQFF. DNA for the CDR3: TGTGCCAGCAGTTTCAAGAAGGATCAGTTCTTC.

V usage is TRBV10-3 and J usage is TRBJ2-7; no firm D call. The CDR3 has 9 amino acids. Germline CDR1 reads ENHRY; CDR2 reads SYGVKD. Trimming cost V 4 bases and J 6 bases, with 1 base left between them. This chain's CDR3 is CAISAEQYF. The CDR3 region has the DNA TGTGCCATCAGTGCCGAGCAGTACTTC.

The chain uses TRBV3-1 and TRBJ1-1, with D unclear. This CDR3 has 12 amino acids. Germline V CDR1 and CDR2: LGHDT, YNNKEL (reference sequence). V was clipped by 2 bases and J by 5 bases, with 6 bases between them. The CDR3 region has the DNA TGTGCCAGCAGCCAACAAGCGACTGAAGCTTTCTTT. This translates into CASSQQATEAFF.

The CDR3 region has the DNA TGTGCCAGCAGCTTAGAAGCATACCAAGAGACCCAGTACTTC. Translating it yields CASSLEAYQETQYF. This chain joins TRBV11-2 and TRBJ2-5; D not certain. CDR3 length: 14 residues. Trimming pared 0 bases from V and 0 bases from J, leaving 5 bases between. CDR1 and CDR2 from the germline V gene are SGHAT and FQNNGV.

This clonotype was observed a few times. The CDR3 bases are TGTGCCAGTGCTAAAAGGGACAGGGACGAAGAGACCCAGTACTTC. Translated, it gives CASAKRDRDEETQYF. This chain connects TRBV11-1 to TRBJ2-5; 9 positions match TRBD1. The CDR3 length is 15 residues. Unmatched junction bases numbered 11, after V lost 9 bases and J lost 3 bases. Germline V gene data show CDR1 as SGHAT and CDR2 as FQDESV (reference sequence).

CDR3: CASSPRDTTDTQYF. Written as DNA, the CDR3 is TGTGCCAGCAGCCCCCGGGACACCACAGATACGCAGTATTTT. The rearrangement uses TRBV7-9 and TRBJ2-3; tentatively, D is TRBD1 (6 bases). V lost 5 bases and J lost 2, with 11 bases in between. This CDR3 has 14 residues. Germline V gene lookup returns CDR1 SEHNR and CDR2 FQNEAQ (reference sequence). Full variable domain (rest looked up from reference TRBV7-9 and TRBJ2-3): DTGVSQNPRHKITKRGQNVTFRCDPISEHNRLYWYRQTLGQGPEFLTYFQNEAQLEKSRLLSDRFSAERPKGSFSTLEIQRTEQGDSAMYLCASSPRDTTDTQYFGPGTRLTVL.

The sample holds many counts of this clonotype. The V call is TRBV12-3 or TRBV12-4, the J call TRBJ2-1; 9 bases map to TRBD2. Unmatched junction bases numbered 1, after V lost 3 bases and J lost 1 base. This CDR3 contains 15 residues. The DNA of the CDR3 is TGTGCCAGCAGTTTTAGCGGGAGATCCTACAATGAGCAGTTCTTC. This encodes CASSFSGRSYNEQFF.

In this sample, this clonotype turned up many times. DNA of the CDR3: TGCAGCGTTGGCTCCCCCCTGGGTGAAGCTTTCTTT. It codes for CSVGSPLGEAFF. This chain joins TRBV29-1 and TRBJ1-1; D uncertain. Germline V lookup: CDR1 SQVTM, CDR2 ANQGSEA. V gave up 4 bases and J gave up 7 bases, with 13 bases separating them. This CDR3 contains 12 residues.

The chain has TRBV27 and TRBJ2-1; 8 bases match TRBD2. The CDR3 runs to 14 residues. V dropped 4 bases and J dropped 7; count of bases not matched to a gene: 6. Germline values: CDR1 MNHEY, CDR2 SMNVEV (reference sequence). The CDR3 nucleotides read TGTGCCAGCAGTTCAGTAGCGGGAATTAATGAGCAGTTCTTC. Residues: CASSSVAGINEQFF.